This entry describes one T cell receptor beta chain. This clonotype occurred many times. There is no known antigen for this receptor. No per-base quality is available; no much larger clone lies one base away. Reading the germline V gene gives CDR1 SGHTA and CDR2 FQGTGA. Including the terminal cysteine and phenylalanine, the CDR3 comprises 18 residues. CDR3 DNA is the only sequence kept; it has 54 bases, read in frame from the first base. V is trimmed back by 5 bases and J by 1 base, and the junction contains 14 bases that no gene match accounts for. Amplification of TCR beta CDR3 regions was carried out from RNA transcripts. For the first round of RT-PCR on the TCR CDR3, the HTBI primer set was used together with the Qiagen OneStep RT-PCR kit. Libraries were constructed in a second round of multiplex PCR, after which size selection and purification were carried out. Paired-end sequencing of the libraries was performed with 100 bp reads on an Illumina HiSeq2000. Regarding the original processing steps: SOAPnuke was used to process the raw data, removing reads that contained adapters or uncalled bases, had a mean Phred below 15, or lacked an exact match to the constant primer or identifier. High-quality paired reads were merged using COPE v1.2.5, and each unique nucleotide sequence was defined as a clonotype. MiTCR v1.1 was used to align clonotypes to the IMGT TRBV, TRBD and TRBJ reference segments. Only V-J combinations with frequency above 0.0001, covering roughly 99% of repertoires, were analysed. The TCS score was defined as F50 (clonal expansion) divided by E x V (chaos), with BLOSUM62-based TCRdist calculated between CDR3 peptides within each V-J. Welch's t-statistics and random forest reduced fewer than 600 V-J features to under 15, which were used in a naive Bayes classifier (R e1071). The public sequencing data were trimmed at Q25 with fastp and processed into clonotypes with MiXCR by TCRdb, which kept only in-frame beta chains. Each entry is one CDR3 protein sequence, shown with its most common DNA and genes. TCRdb, not the authors, supplied the V and J calls. Across this sample there are some 490,000 distinct CDR3 sequences, with approximately 23% seen only once. The ten largest clonotypes hold 45% to 50% of the sample.

This specimen comes from a study of T cells in Graves' hyperthyroidism and ophthalmopathy (dated by TCRdb to about 2019). Study-level background: Peripheral blood samples were taken at initial diagnosis, before any treatment was given. For training and testing, the approximately 92 patients in the discovery cohort were randomly divided in a 7:3 ratio. In addition, the study compared T-cell repertoires in thyroid tissue and in blood from five or six Graves' hyperthyroidism patients. Following sampling, methimazole starting at 30 mg daily was given to hyperthyroidism patients, and high-dose intravenous methylprednisolone was given to ophthalmopathy patients. TCR V-J signatures able to tell the groups apart were searched for in a discovery cohort of 90 to 100 patients, of whom over 40 had Graves' ophthalmopathy and about 55 had stable Graves' hyperthyroidism. According to the paper, TCR Vbeta CDR3 sequencing was carried out on 135 peripheral blood samples, which came from under 50 ophthalmopathy, around 74 hyperthyroidism and approximately 17 progressor patients. Prospective prediction of ophthalmopathy was tested in an independent validation cohort of some 19 hyperthyroidism patients and 15 to 17 patients who later progressed to ophthalmopathy. Overall results and qualifications from the work: No statistical method was used to fix the sample size in advance, and group allocation was not hidden from the investigators. Blood samples also contained most of the expanded thyroid clonotypes (frequency above 0.001), which suggests that blood repertoires may reflect thyroid immune responses. In cross-validation, a model built on a 13 V-J signature told ophthalmopathy apart from stable hyperthyroidism with over 85% sensitivity and roughly 82% specificity, and in testing the same model reached 80%/75%. In validation, the model predicted progression to ophthalmopathy a median of 6.5 months before onset, with approximately 71% sensitivity and roughly 77% specificity.

Moderately to severely active disease, a Clinical Activity Score of at least 3, a NOSPECS grade of at least 4, and a duration under 3 months were present in ophthalmopathy patients. Patients with uncontrolled infections, other autoimmune diseases, pregnancy or lactation were excluded. Diagnoses were based on clinical symptoms, serum thyroxine and TRAb, thyroid ultrasound and orbital computed tomography. Ficoll-Paque density gradient centrifugation was used to isolate PBMCs from about 9 ml of fresh peripheral blood. Total RNA was extracted with Trizol reagent, and quality was checked on an Agilent 2100 Bioanalyzer.

This clonotype originated in a woman aged 70-85 years with Graves' ophthalmopathy. The chain was built from TRBV7-3 and TRBJ1-1, with 9 junctional bases fitting TRBD1. The sequenced sample was blood. The CDR3 region: CASSRQRTGAVWNTEAFF. DNA sequence: TGTGCCAGCAGCCGCCAACGGACAGGGGCTGTCTGGAACACTGAAGCTTTCTTT.